These T cell receptor beta chains were read from a single sample in a study of CD8 T cells in ankylosing spondylitis. TCRdb ran MiXCR on the 5' RACE reads and lists one entry per CDR3 protein. Among around 340,000 distinct CDR3 sequences listed, about 15% were seen once. The sample comprised blood, either unsorted or a sorted T cell fraction (not recorded which). The receptors originated from a male donor with ankylosing spondylitis or in good health (not recorded which). Each CDR3 is given with its conserved first and last residue. D genes are given only for firm matches. Clone size appears in some rows only: once, few, many, or a class for an expanded clone.

TRBV5-1	-	TRBJ2-1	TRBD2	TGCGCCAGCAGCTTGGCGAGCGGGAGTAAGACCGATGAGCAGTTCTTC	CASSLASGSKTDEQFF
TRBV20-1	few	TRBJ2-3	-	TGCAGTGCCCCGGACTTATCCACAGATACGCAGTATTTT	CSAPDLSTDTQYF
TRBV12-3/TRBV12-4	-	TRBJ1-1	TRBD1	TGTGCCAGCAGTTCAGGGGGCCTGAACAATGAAGCTTTCTTT	CASSSGGLNNEAFF
TRBV12-3/TRBV12-4	few	TRBJ1-5	TRBD1	TGTGCCAGCAGTTTTTCAGGGGGACGGGGCAATCAGCCCCAGCATTTT	CASSFSGGRGNQPQHF
TRBV19	few	TRBJ2-3	TRBD1	TGTGCCAGTAGCCCCCGCAGGGGGCGCGACGATACGCAGTATTTT	CASSPRRGRDDTQYF
TRBV4-1	few	TRBJ2-1	-	TGCGCCAGCAGCCAAGGGACTGGAGTCGGGGAGCAGTTCTTC	CASSQGTGVGEQFF
TRBV18	-	TRBJ2-5	TRBD2	TGTGCCAGCTCAACGCTAAATCTAGCGGGGGTCTCCCAAGAGACCCAGTACTTC	CASSTLNLAGVSQETQYF
TRBV27	-	TRBJ2-5	-	TGTGCCAGCAGCCCTACAGGGCCCCTGGGAGAGACCCAGTACTTC	CASSPTGPLGETQYF
TRBV3-1	few	TRBJ1-1	-	TGTGCCAGCAGCCAACCAGGGAGGGGAGGGGACACTGAAGCTTTCTTT	CASSQPGRGGDTEAFF
TRBV5-1	few	TRBJ1-2	-	TGCGCCAGCAGCTTGGGCACGGCGTTAGCTAACTATGGCTACACCTTC	CASSLGTALANYGYTF
TRBV7-2	once	TRBJ2-3	TRBD2	TGTGCCAGCAGCTTCTCCCGGACGTCCGGGGGGACAGATACGCAGTATTTT	CASSFSRTSGGTDTQYF
TRBV3-1	-	TRBJ2-1	-	TGTGCCAGCAGCCAAGATTTAGGCGGCGTCTACAATGAGCAGTTCTTC	CASSQDLGGVYNEQFF
TRBV10-3	-	TRBJ2-7	-	TGTGCCATCAGTGAGAACTCACCGGTTGGCTCCTACGAGCAGTACTTC	CAISENSPVGSYEQYF
TRBV11-3	-	TRBJ2-2	-	TGTGCCAGCAGCTTTGGTTTCGCGAACACCGGGGAGCTGTTTTTT	CASSFGFANTGELFF
TRBV10-3	-	TRBJ1-3	-	TGTGCCATCAGTGACCCAACCATTACTGGAAACACCATATATTTT	CAISDPTITGNTIYF
TRBV6-5	-	TRBJ2-1	TRBD2	TGTGCCAGCAGTTACTCGTTGGGACTAGCGGGAGACGAGCAGTTCTTC	CASSYSLGLAGDEQFF
TRBV3-1	many	TRBJ2-5	-	TGTGCCAGCAGCCAAGTTGCGGGACACCGAAGAGAGACCCAGTACTTC	CASSQVAGHRRETQYF
TRBV6-1	-	TRBJ2-1	TRBD2	TGTGCCAGCAGTCAACTCCAGCGGGGGGGAACCTACAATGAGCAGTTCTTC	CASSQLQRGGTYNEQFF
TRBV5-4	many	TRBJ2-3	TRBD2	TGTGCCAGCAGCTCCCTAGCGGGGGGGCTTGATACGCAGTATTTT	CASSSLAGGLDTQYF
TRBV2	few	TRBJ2-6	-	TGTGCCAGCAGTGACGGCGGGGCCAACGTCCTGACTTTC	CASSDGGANVLTF
TRBV4-2	-	TRBJ2-5	-	TGTGCCAGCAGCCAAGATCTCGCAGGACGGGAGACCCAGTACTTC	CASSQDLAGRETQYF
TRBV5-4	-	TRBJ2-7	-	TGTGCCAGCGCCCGCTTAAACTCCTACGAGCAGTACTTC	CASARLNSYEQYF
TRBV3-1	-	TRBJ2-5	-	TGTGCCAGCAGCCAAGAGGCTATTGGAAAGACCCAGTACTTC	CASSQEAIGKTQYF
TRBV5-1	few	TRBJ1-1	-	TGCGCCAGCAGCTCCCTAGGCGGTCAGGACACTGAAGCTTTCTTT	CASSSLGGQDTEAFF
TRBV10-3	few	TRBJ1-1	-	TGTGCCATCAGTGGCACCCAGGGAACTGAAGCTTTCTTT	CAISGTQGTEAFF
TRBV29-1	many	TRBJ1-1	-	TGCAGCGTTGAGAGGGAGAGGGACACTGAAGCTTTCTTT	CSVERERDTEAFF
TRBV10-3	many	TRBJ2-7	TRBD1	TGTGCCACGGCGGGACAGGGGAATTCCTACGAGCAGTACTTC	CATAGQGNSYEQYF
TRBV20-1	-	TRBJ1-2	-	TGCAGTGCTAGAAAGGAGGGACTGGGCGGCTACACCTTC	CSARKEGLGGYTF
TRBV3-1	many	TRBJ1-5	-	TGTGCCAGCAGCCAAGGAGGGACCGCGGGCAATCAGCCCCAGCATTTT	CASSQGGTAGNQPQHF